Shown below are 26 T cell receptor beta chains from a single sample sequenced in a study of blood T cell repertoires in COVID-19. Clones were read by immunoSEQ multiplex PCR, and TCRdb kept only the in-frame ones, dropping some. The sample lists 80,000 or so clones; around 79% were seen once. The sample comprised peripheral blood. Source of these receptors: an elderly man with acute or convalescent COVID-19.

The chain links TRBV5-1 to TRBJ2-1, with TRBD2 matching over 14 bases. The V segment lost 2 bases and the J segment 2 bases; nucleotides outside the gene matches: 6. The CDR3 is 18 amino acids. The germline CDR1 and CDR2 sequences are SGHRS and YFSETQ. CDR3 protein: CASSFRTSGGPTYNEQFF. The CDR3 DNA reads TGCGCCAGCAGCTTTAGGACTAGCGGGGGGCCCACCTACAATGAGCAGTTCTTC.

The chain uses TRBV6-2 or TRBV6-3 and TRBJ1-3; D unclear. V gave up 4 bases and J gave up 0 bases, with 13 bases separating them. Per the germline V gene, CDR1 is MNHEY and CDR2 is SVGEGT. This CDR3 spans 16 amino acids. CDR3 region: CASSFAGSISGNTIYF. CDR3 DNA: TGTGCCAGCAGTTTTGCAGGATCAATCTCTGGAAACACCATATATTTT.

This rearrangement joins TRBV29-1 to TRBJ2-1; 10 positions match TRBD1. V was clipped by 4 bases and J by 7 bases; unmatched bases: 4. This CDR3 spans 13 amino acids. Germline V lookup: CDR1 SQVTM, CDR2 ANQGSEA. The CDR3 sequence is CSVVGQGGNEQFF. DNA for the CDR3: TGCAGCGTTGTAGGACAGGGGGGGAATGAGCAGTTCTTC.

As DNA, the CDR3 is TGTGCCATTTCCCAGGGGGTCTCCTACAATGAGCAGTTCTTC. Amino acid sequence: CAISQGVSYNEQFF. The J gene is TRBJ2-1, the V gene TRBV6-6, with 7 positions matching TRBD1. From germline, CDR1 is MNHNY and CDR2 SVGAGI (reference sequence). V shed 10 bases and J 0 bases; nucleotides not matched to a gene: 6. This CDR3 is built from 14 residues.

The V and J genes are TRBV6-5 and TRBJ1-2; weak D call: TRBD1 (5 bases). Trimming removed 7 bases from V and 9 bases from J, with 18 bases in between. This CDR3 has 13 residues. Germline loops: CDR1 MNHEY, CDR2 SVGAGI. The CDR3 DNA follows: TGTGCCAGCACTTTCCCCAAGGGGCAGAGCTACACCTTC. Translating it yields CASTFPKGQSYTF.

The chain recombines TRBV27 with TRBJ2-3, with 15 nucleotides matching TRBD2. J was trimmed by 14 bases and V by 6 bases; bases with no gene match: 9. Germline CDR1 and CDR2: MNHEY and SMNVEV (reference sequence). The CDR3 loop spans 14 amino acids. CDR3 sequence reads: CASSRGTSGGTAYF. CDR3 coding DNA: TGTGCCAGCAGCCGCGGGACTAGCGGGGGGACTGCGTATTTT.

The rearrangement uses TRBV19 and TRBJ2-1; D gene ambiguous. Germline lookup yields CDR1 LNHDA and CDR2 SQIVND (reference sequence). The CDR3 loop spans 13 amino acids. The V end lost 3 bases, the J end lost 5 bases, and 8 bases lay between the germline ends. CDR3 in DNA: TGTGCCAGTAGTATGCTAAGCGACAATGAGCAGTTCTTC. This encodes CASSMLSDNEQFF.

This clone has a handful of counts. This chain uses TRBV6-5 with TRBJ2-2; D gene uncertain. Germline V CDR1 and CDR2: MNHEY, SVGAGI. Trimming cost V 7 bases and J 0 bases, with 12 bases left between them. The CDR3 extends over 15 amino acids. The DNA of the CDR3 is TGTGCCAGCACTTCAGGAAACGCGAACACCGGGGAGCTGTTTTTT. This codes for CASTSGNANTGELFF.

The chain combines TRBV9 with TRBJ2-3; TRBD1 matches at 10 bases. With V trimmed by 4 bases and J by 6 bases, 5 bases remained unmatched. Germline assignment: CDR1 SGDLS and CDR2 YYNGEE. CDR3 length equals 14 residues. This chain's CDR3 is CASSLTGGVDTQYF. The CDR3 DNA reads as TGTGCCAGCAGCCTGACAGGGGGCGTGGATACGCAGTATTTT.

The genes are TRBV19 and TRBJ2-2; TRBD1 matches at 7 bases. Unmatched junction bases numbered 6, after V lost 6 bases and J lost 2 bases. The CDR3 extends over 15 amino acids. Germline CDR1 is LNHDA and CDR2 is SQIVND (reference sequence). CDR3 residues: CASRTDRVNTGELFF. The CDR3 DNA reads TGTGCCAGTAGGACCGACAGGGTAAACACCGGGGAGCTGTTTTTT.

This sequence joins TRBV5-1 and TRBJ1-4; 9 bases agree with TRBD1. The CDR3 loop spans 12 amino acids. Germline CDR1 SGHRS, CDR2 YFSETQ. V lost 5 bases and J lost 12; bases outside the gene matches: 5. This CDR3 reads CASRSDRGELFF. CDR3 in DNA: TGCGCCAGCAGATCCGACAGGGGGGAACTGTTTTTT.

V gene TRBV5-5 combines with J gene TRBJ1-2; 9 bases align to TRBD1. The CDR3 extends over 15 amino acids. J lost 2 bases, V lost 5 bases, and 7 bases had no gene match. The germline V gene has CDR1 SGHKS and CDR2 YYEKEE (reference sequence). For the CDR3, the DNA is TGTGCCAGCAGGGCCGGACAGGGGCGAAACTATGGCTACACCTTC. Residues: CASRAGQGRNYGYTF. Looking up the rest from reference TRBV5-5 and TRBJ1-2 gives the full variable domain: DAGVTQSPTHLIKTRGQQVTLRCSPISGHKSVSWYQQVLGQGPQFIFQYYEKEERGRGNFPDRFSARQFPNYSSELNVNALLLGDSALYLCASRAGQGRNYGYTFGSGTRLTVV.

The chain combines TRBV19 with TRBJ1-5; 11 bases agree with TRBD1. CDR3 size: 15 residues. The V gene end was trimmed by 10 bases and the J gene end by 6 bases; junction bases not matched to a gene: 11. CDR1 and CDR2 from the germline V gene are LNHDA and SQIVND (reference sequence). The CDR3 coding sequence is TGTGCCACTTCGCCACGGACAGGGGGCGTTCAGCCCCAGCATTTT. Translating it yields CATSPRTGGVQPQHF.

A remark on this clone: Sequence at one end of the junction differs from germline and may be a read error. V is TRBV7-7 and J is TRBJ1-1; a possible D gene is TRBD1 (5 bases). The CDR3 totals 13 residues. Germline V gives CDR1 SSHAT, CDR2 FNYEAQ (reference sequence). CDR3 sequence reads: CASSSGQNTEAFF. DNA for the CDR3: TGTGCTAGCAGCTCCGGACAGAACACTGAAGCTTTCTTT.

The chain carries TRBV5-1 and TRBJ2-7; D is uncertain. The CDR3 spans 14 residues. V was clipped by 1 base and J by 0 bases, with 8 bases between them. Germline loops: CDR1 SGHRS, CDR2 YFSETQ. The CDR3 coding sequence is TGCGCCAGCAGCTTGCAGGTATCCTCCTACGAGCAGTACTTC. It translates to CASSLQVSSYEQYF.

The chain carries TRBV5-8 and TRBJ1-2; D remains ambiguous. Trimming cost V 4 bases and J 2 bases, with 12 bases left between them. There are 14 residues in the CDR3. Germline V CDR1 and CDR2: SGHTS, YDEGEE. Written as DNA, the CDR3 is TGTGCCAGCAGCCCGAGGACGGGGAACTATGGCTACACCTTC. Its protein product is CASSPRTGNYGYTF.

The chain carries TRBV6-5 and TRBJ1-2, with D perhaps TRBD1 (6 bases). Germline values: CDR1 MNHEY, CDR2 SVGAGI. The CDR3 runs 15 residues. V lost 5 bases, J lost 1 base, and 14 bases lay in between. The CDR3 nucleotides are TGTGCCAGCAGTAGGACAGAAACGCATAACTATGGCTACACCTTC. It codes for CASSRTETHNYGYTF.

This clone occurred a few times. The CDR3 spells CASRSGGYGYTF. DNA of the CDR3: TGTGCCAGCAGGAGCGGGGGCTATGGCTACACCTTC. V gene TRBV6-5 combines with J gene TRBJ1-2; possibly TRBD1 for D (5 bases). Germline CDR1 MNHEY, CDR2 SVGAGI. The CDR3 loop spans 12 amino acids. Trimming stripped 6 bases from V and 4 bases from J, with 9 bases between.

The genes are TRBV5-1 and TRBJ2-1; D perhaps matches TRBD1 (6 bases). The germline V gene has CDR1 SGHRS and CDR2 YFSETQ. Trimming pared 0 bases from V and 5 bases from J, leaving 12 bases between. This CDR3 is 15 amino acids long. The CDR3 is CASSLEQGSNNEQFF. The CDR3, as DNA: TGCGCCAGCAGCTTGGAACAGGGTTCCAACAATGAGCAGTTCTTC.

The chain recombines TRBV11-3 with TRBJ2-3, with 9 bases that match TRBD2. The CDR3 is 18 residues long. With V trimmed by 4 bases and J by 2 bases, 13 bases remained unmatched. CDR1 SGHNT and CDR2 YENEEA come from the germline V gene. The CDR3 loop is CASSSNTKAGGLTDTQYF. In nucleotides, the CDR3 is TGTGCCAGCAGCTCGAATACCAAAGCGGGGGGACTCACAGATACGCAGTATTTT.

As DNA, the CDR3 is TGTGCTAGTGGCCGTCTATCCTACGAGCAGTACTTC. Residues: CASGRLSYEQYF. The chain employs TRBV12-5 and TRBJ2-7, with no clear D. The CDR3 length is 12 residues. Between the trimmed V and J ends, which lost 6 bases and 1 base, there was a span of 7 bases. Germline CDR1 LGHNT, CDR2 FRNRAP.

The CDR3 protein is CASSRDGTGGEKLFF. CDR3 DNA: TGTGCCAGCAGCAGAGACGGGACAGGGGGCGAAAAACTGTTTTTT. The chain is built from TRBV3-1 (or the pseudogene TRBV3-2) and TRBJ1-4, with TRBD1 matching 12 bases. Germline V lookup: CDR1 LGHDT, CDR2 YNNKEL (reference sequence). With V trimmed by 5 bases and J by 8 bases, 6 bases remained unmatched. The CDR3 length is 15 residues.

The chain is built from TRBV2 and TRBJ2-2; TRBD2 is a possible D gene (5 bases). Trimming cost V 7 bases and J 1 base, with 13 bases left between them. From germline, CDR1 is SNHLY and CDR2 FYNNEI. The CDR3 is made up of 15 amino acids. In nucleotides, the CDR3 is TGTGCCAGCACCGAGGGCAGGAAGAACACCGGGGAGCTGTTTTTT. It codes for CASTEGRKNTGELFF.

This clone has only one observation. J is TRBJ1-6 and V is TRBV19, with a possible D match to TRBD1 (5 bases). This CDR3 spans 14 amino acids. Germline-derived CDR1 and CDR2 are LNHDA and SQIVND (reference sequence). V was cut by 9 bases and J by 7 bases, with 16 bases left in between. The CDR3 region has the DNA TGTGCCAGCTCCCAGGAAGCAGGGAATTCACCCCTCCACTTT. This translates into CASSQEAGNSPLHF.

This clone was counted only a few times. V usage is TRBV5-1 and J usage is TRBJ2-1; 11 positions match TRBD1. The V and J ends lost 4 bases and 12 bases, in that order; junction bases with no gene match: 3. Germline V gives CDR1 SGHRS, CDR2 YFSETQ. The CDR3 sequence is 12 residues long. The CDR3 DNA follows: TGCGCCAGCAGCGAGGGACAGGGGGTGCAGTTCTTC. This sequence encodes CASSEGQGVQFF.

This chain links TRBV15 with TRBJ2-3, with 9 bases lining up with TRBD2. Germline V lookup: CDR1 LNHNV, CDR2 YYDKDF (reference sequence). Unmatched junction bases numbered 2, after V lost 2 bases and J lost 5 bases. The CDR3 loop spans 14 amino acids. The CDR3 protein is CATSRIAGVDTQYF. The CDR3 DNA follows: TGTGCCACCAGCAGAATAGCGGGGGTAGATACGCAGTATTTT.